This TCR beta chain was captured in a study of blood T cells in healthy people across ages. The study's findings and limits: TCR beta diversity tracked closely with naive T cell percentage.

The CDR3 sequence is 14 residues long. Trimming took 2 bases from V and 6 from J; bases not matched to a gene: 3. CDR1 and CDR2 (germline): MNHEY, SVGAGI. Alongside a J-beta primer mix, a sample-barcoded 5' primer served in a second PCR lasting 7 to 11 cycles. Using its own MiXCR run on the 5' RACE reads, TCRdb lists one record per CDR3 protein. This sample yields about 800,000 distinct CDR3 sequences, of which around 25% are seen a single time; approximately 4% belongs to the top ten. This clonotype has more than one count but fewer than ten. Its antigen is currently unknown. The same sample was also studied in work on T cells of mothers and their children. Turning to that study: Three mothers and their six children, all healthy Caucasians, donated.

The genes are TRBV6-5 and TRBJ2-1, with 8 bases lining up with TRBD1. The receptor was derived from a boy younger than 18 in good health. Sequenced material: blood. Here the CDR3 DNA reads TGTGCCAGCAGTTACCGGGACAGGATCAATGAGCAGTTCTTC. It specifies CASSYRDRINEQFF.